The next 4 T cell receptor beta chains were all read from a single sample in a study of cytomegalovirus exposure and HLA in healthy donors. PCR involved 60 Vbeta and 13 Jbeta primers. Clones were sequenced by immunoSEQ multiplex PCR, and TCRdb holds only the in-frame ones, with some missing. In the table there are 130,000 to 150,000 clones, 80% of which are singletons. The sample was PBMCs. Receptors were obtained from a man aged 40-49 years in good health and CMV-seropositive.

The CDR3 is CASRGPDREGEQYF. The CDR3, as DNA: TGCGCCAGCAGGGGCCCGGACAGGGAAGGGGAGCAGTACTTC. V and J are TRBV10-1 and TRBJ2-7; 8 nucleotides match TRBD1. Germline values: CDR1 WNHNN, CDR2 SYGVQD (reference sequence). V lost 6 bases, J lost 7 bases, and 11 bases stayed unmatched. The CDR3 has 14 amino acids.

The chain uses TRBV6-1 and TRBJ2-7; a possible D gene is TRBD1 (5 bases). The CDR3 is 13 residues long. Trimming stripped 2 bases from V and 3 bases from J, with 8 bases between. Germline CDR1 and CDR2: MNHNS and SASEGT. The CDR3 region has the DNA TGTGCCAGCAGTGAAAACAGGATCTACGAGCAGTACTTC. Protein: CASSENRIYEQYF.

The chain recombines TRBV6-1 with TRBJ2-2; D remains unclear. The ends were cut back, 4 bases at V and 0 bases at J, with 12 bases in the middle. The CDR3 spans 16 residues. Germline-derived CDR1 and CDR2 are MNHNS and SASEGT. CDR3: CASSGKTFANTGELFF. The CDR3 nucleotides are TGTGCCAGCAGTGGTAAGACATTCGCGAACACCGGGGAGCTGTTTTTT.

The chain combines TRBV5-6 with TRBJ2-7; 10 nucleotides line up with TRBD2. Germline assignment: CDR1 SGHDT and CDR2 YYEEEE. CDR3 size: 15 residues. V lost 0 bases, J lost 3 bases, and 3 bases stayed unmatched. The CDR3 DNA sequence: TGTGCCAGCAGCTTGGCGTCTAGCGGGAGCTACGAGCAGTACTTC. This gives the protein CASSLASSGSYEQYF. Full variable domain (rest looked up from reference TRBV5-6 and TRBJ2-7): DAGVTQSPTHLIKTRGQQVTLRCSPKSGHDTVSWYQQALGQGPQFIFQYYEEEERQRGNFPDRFSGHQFPNYSSELNVNALLLGDSALYLCASSLASSGSYEQYFGPGTRLTVT.